The 19 T cell receptor beta chains below come from one sample, sequenced in a study of blood T cell repertoires in COVID-19 (dated by TCRdb to about 2020). Receptors were amplified or captured by the immunoSEQ multiplex PCR assay. TCRdb provides this immuneACCESS table in a form limited to in-frame rearrangements. Some clones are lacking; in checked studies, under half of them reflect an unresolved V gene, and why the rest are absent is not known. This sample lists 310,000 or so clones; about 89% were detected once. The top ten clones comprise 2% to 2.5% of the sample. The sequenced sample consisted of peripheral blood. The receptors were sampled from a woman in her 30s with COVID-19, enrolled during active disease.

The chain combines TRBV21-1 with TRBJ1-1. TRBV21-1 is a recognized pseudogene. The CDR3 consists of 12 residues. The CDR3 spells CALLISGTEAFF. The DNA of the CDR3 is TGTGCGTTACTGATCTCGGGCACTGAAGCTTTCTTT.

In its sample, this clone was seen once. The V and J genes are TRBV5-1 and TRBJ1-6, with 7 bases that match TRBD1. The length of the CDR3 is 16 residues. In germline, CDR1 is SGHRS, CDR2 YFSETQ. The ends lost 0 bases at V and 7 bases at J; junction bases unmatched: 7. CDR3 coding DNA: TGCGCCAGCAGCTTGGTTTCGACAGGGTCAAATTCACCCCTCCACTTT. Its protein is CASSLVSTGSNSPLHF.

A note on this clone: The sample carries other DNA sequences with the same CDR3. The rearrangement uses TRBV29-1 and TRBJ1-2, with D possibly TRBD1 on 6 matching bases. V dropped 6 bases and J dropped 2 bases, with 10 bases sitting between them. The germline CDR1 and CDR2 sequences are SQVTM and ANQGSEA. CDR3 length: 12 amino acids. In DNA form, the CDR3 reads TGCAGCGTCCGGACAGACAACTATGGCTACACCTTC. It specifies CSVRTDNYGYTF.

Details on this clone: This same CDR3 is encoded by further DNA sequences in the sample. The chain links TRBV11-3 to TRBJ1-1; no clear D. In germline, CDR1 is SGHNT, CDR2 YENEEA. Trimming left V 1 base short and J 4 bases short, with 7 bases between. The CDR3 contains 13 residues. This CDR3 is CASSLAGGTEAFF. The CDR3 nucleotides read TGTGCCAGCAGCTTAGCAGGAGGCACTGAAGCTTTCTTT.

The rearrangement uses TRBV6-5 and TRBJ1-1; D uncertain. The CDR3 runs to 13 residues. V gave up 4 bases and J gave up 0 bases, with 6 bases separating them. From germline, CDR1 is MNHEY and CDR2 SVGAGI. The CDR3 sequence is CASSLILNTEAFF. CDR3 in DNA: TGTGCCAGCAGTTTAATCTTGAACACTGAAGCTTTCTTT.

Comment on this clone: This sample also contains other DNA sequences that code for the same CDR3. The chain employs TRBV27 and TRBJ2-7; D perhaps matches TRBD2 (6 bases). Germline CDR1 and CDR2: MNHEY and SMNVEV (reference sequence). The CDR3 totals 13 residues. V gave up 2 bases and J gave up 1 base, with 6 bases separating them. CDR3 nucleotides: TGTGCCAGCAGTTTAGGAGGGTCCTACGAGCAGTACTTC. Protein sequence: CASSLGGSYEQYF.

This clone was counted a single time. Germline and junction disagree at one end, which may indicate a read error. The gene calls are TRBV29-1 and TRBJ1-2; D may be TRBD1 (6 bases). The CDR3 runs to 15 residues. The V gene's germline CDR1 is SQVTM and CDR2 ANQGSEA. CDR3 residues: CSGYIQGGFNDGYTF. For the CDR3, the DNA is TGCAGCGGATATATACAGGGTGGGTTTAACGATGGCTACACCTTC. The whole variable domain, remainder taken from reference TRBV29-1 and TRBJ1-2, is SAVISQKPSRDICQRGTSLTIQCQVDSQVTMMFWYRQQPGQSLTLIATANQGSEATYESGFVIDKFPISRPNLTFSTLTVSNMSPEDSSIYLCSGYIQGGFNDGYTFGSGTRLTVV.

This clone was seen just once. The gene calls are TRBV7-9 and TRBJ2-2, with D possibly matching TRBD2 (5 bases). Germline V lookup: CDR1 SEHNR, CDR2 FQNEAQ (reference sequence). The CDR3 runs 13 residues. V lost 3 bases and J 5 bases, leaving 7 bases between the germline ends. CDR3 nucleotides: TGTGCCAGCAGCTTTGGCGGGACCGGGGAGCTGTTTTTT. It codes for CASSFGGTGELFF.

The chain links TRBV5-1 to TRBJ2-1; 16 bases agree with TRBD2. The ends lost 4 bases at V and 9 bases at J; junction bases unmatched: 7. The germline gives CDR1 SGHRS, CDR2 YFSETQ. The CDR3 contains 16 residues. The CDR3 sequence is CASSAGTSGRATEQFF. Here the CDR3 DNA reads TGCGCCAGCAGCGCTGGGACTAGCGGGAGGGCCACTGAGCAGTTCTTC.

The chain is built from TRBV2 and TRBJ1-2; 7 bases match TRBD1. This CDR3 contains 15 residues. V was clipped by 4 bases and J by 1 base; unmatched bases: 6. Germline assignment: CDR1 SNHLY and CDR2 FYNNEI. The CDR3 DNA follows: TGTGCCAGCAGTGCCAACAGGGGAGTTAACTATGGCTACACCTTC. Translating it yields CASSANRGVNYGYTF. Variable domain in full (rest from reference TRBV2 and TRBJ1-2): EPEVTQTPSHQVTQMGQEVILRCVPISNHLYFYWYRQILGQKVEFLVSFYNNEISEKSEIFDDQFSVERPDGSNFTLKIRSTKLEDSAMYFCASSANRGVNYGYTFGSGTRLTVV.

The V call is TRBV6-5, the J call TRBJ1-1; 10 nucleotides line up with TRBD1. This CDR3 has 15 amino acids. Trimming took 6 bases from V and 0 from J; bases not matched to a gene: 4. From germline, CDR1 is MNHEY and CDR2 SVGAGI. CDR3 loop: CASSDRGLVNTEAFF. CDR3 nucleotide sequence: TGTGCCAGCAGCGACAGGGGGCTAGTGAACACTGAAGCTTTCTTT.

V usage is TRBV7-8 and J usage is TRBJ2-7, with 12 bases that match TRBD2. J lost 3 bases, V lost 3 bases, and 9 bases had no gene match. The germline V gene encodes CDR1 SGHVS and CDR2 FQNEAQ. The CDR3 is 17 amino acids. The chain's CDR3 is CASSFAGTSGLLYEQYF. CDR3 in DNA: TGTGCCAGCAGCTTTGCCGGGACTAGCGGGCTTCTCTACGAGCAGTACTTC.

The chain has TRBV6-2 or TRBV6-3 and TRBJ2-5; TRBD2 agrees at 10 bases. V lost 6 bases and J lost 5; bases outside the gene matches: 3. CDR1 MNHEY and CDR2 SVGEGT come from the germline V gene. The CDR3 is 13 residues long. The CDR3 here is CASSQTSGETQYF. DNA of the CDR3: TGTGCCAGCAGCCAGACTAGCGGGGAGACCCAGTACTTC.

The rearrangement joins TRBV19 to TRBJ1-5; 7 bases are a match to TRBD1. There are 15 residues in the CDR3. CDR1 and CDR2 (germline): LNHDA, SQIVND (reference sequence). J gave up 7 bases and V 4 bases, and 10 bases lay outside the gene matches. The CDR3 nucleotides are TGTGCCAGTAGTAGTTCTCCAGGGGGAGTACAGCCCCAGCATTTT. It specifies CASSSSPGGVQPQHF.

The chain couples TRBV19 to TRBJ1-5, with D maybe TRBD1 (5 bases). V was trimmed by 4 bases and J by 4 bases, leaving 11 bases between them. Germline lookup yields CDR1 LNHDA and CDR2 SQIVND (reference sequence). The CDR3 runs 14 residues. The CDR3 nucleotides read TGTGCCAGTAGTACCCGACAGCAAAATCAGCCCCAGCATTTT. Encoded protein: CASSTRQQNQPQHF.

V gene TRBV7-9 combines with J gene TRBJ1-1; no clear D gene. Germline V gene lookup returns CDR1 SEHNR and CDR2 FQNEAQ (reference sequence). V was cut by 4 bases and J by 8 bases, with 8 bases left in between. The CDR3 contains 11 residues. The CDR3 sequence: CASSSQYEAFF. The CDR3 coding sequence is TGTGCCAGCAGCTCACAGTACGAAGCTTTCTTT. Based on the CDR3 plus reference TRBV7-9 and TRBJ1-1, the full variable domain is DTGVSQNPRHKITKRGQNVTFRCDPISEHNRLYWYRQTLGQGPEFLTYFQNEAQLEKSRLLSDRFSAERPKGSFSTLEIQRTEQGDSAMYLCASSSQYEAFFGQGTRLTVV.

In this sample, this clone turned up a few times. The genes are TRBV4-2 and TRBJ2-7; TRBD1 matches 9 bases. V shed 1 base, J shed 7 bases, and the junction held 5 bases outside the gene matches. Germline CDR1 LGHNA, CDR2 YNFKEQ. This CDR3 has 14 residues. The CDR3 DNA is TGTGCCAGCAGCCAAGGACAGGGGGAGAGGGAGCAGTACTTC. Encoded protein: CASSQGQGEREQYF.

CDR3 amino acids: CASSLRTGNSNQPQHF. CDR3 DNA: TGTGCCAGCAGCCTCCGGACTGGAAATAGCAATCAGCCCCAGCATTTT. This chain links TRBV7-8 with TRBJ1-5, with D uncertain. Germline V lookup: CDR1 SGHVS, CDR2 FQNEAQ. The CDR3 length is 16 residues. V lost 5 bases and J lost 0, with 14 bases in between.

J is TRBJ2-5 and V is TRBV18, with D possibly being TRBD2 (7 bases). Germline assignment: CDR1 KGHSH and CDR2 LQKENI. Trimming shortened V by 1 base and J by 2 bases, and 14 bases separated the two germline ends. The CDR3 loop spans 16 amino acids. The CDR3 DNA reads as TGTGCCAGCTCACCACAAGGGGGGGATTCACAAGAGACCCAGTACTTC. Protein sequence: CASSPQGGDSQETQYF.